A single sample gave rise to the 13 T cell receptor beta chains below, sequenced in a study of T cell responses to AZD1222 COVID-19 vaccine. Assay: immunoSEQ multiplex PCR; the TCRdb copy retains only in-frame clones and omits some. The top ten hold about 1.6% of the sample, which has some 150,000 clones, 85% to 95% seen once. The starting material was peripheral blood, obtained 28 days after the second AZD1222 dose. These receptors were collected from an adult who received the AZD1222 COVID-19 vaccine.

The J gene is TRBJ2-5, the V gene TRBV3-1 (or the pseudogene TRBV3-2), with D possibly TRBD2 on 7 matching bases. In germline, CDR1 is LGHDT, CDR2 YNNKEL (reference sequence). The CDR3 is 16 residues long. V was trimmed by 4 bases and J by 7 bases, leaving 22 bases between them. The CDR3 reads CASSPPRGPHLATQYF. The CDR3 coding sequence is TGTGCCAGCAGCCCTCCGCGGGGGCCCCATCTTGCGACCCAGTACTTC.

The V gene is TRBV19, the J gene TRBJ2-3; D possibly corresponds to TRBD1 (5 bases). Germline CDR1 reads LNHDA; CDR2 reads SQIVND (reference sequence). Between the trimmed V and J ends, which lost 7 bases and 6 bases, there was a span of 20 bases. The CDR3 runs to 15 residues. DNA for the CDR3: TGTGCCAGTAAAAGATTAGACGGTGCAGGGGATACGCAGTATTTT. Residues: CASKRLDGAGDTQYF.

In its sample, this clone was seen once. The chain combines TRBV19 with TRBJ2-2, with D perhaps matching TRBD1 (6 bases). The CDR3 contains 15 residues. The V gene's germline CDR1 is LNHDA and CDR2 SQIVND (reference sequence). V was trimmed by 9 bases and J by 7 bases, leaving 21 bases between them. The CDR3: CASSQGLGVIGELFF. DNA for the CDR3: TGTGCCAGCAGTCAGGGGTTGGGTGTGATCGGGGAGCTGTTTTTT.

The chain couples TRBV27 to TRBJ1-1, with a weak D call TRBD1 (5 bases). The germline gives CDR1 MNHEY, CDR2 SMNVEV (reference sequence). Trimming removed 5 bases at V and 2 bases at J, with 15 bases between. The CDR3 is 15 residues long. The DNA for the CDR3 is TGTGCCAGCAGTCCCTGGGTCCGGGGCAACACTGAAGCTTTCTTT. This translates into CASSPWVRGNTEAFF.

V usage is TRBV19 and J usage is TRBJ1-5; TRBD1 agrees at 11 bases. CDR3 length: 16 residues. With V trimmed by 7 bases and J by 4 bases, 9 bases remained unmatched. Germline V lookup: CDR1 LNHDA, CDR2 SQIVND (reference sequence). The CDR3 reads CASKMGTGGVNQPQHF. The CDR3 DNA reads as TGTGCCAGTAAGATGGGGACAGGGGGGGTTAATCAGCCCCAGCATTTT.

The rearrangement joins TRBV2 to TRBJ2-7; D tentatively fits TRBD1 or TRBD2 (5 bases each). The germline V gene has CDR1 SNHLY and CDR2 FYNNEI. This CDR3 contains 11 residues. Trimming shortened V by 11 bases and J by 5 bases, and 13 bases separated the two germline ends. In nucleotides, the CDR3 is TGTGCCGGAGGCAGGGAAGACGAGCAGTACTTC. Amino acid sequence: CAGGREDEQYF.

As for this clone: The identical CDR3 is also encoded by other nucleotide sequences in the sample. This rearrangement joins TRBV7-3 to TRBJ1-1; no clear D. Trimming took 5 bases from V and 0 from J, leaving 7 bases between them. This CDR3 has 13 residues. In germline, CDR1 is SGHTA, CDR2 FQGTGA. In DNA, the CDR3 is TGTGCCAGCAGCCCTTATCTGAACACTGAAGCTTTCTTT. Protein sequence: CASSPYLNTEAFF.

CDR3 region: CASSLGLTYGYTF. CDR3 in DNA: TGTGCCAGCAGTTTGGGGCTGACCTATGGCTACACCTTC. The V gene is TRBV28, the J gene TRBJ1-2; D possibly corresponds to TRBD1 (5 bases). Germline-derived CDR1 and CDR2 are MDHEN and SYDVKM. V dropped 3 bases and J dropped 4 bases, with 9 bases sitting between them. The CDR3 is 13 residues long.

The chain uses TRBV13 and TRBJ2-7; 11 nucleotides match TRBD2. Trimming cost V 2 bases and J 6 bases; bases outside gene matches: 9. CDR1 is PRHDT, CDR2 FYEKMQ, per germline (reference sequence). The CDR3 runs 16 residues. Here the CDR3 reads CASSLTSGGSSSEQYF. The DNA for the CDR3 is TGTGCCAGCAGCTTAACTAGCGGGGGATCCAGCTCCGAGCAGTACTTC.

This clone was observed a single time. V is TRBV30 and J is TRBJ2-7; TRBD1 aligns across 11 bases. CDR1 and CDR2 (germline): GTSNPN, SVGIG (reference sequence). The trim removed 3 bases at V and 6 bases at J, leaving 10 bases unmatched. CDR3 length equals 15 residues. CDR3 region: CAWRPGQGGYGEQYF. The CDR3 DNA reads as TGTGCCTGGAGACCGGGACAGGGGGGGTATGGCGAGCAGTACTTC.

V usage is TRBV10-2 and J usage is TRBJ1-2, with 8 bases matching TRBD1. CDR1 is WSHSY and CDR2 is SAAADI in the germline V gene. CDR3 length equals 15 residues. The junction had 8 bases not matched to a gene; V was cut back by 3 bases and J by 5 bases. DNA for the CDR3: TGCGCCAGCAGTGACCGCCGGACAGGGAATTATGGCTACACCTTC. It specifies CASSDRRTGNYGYTF.

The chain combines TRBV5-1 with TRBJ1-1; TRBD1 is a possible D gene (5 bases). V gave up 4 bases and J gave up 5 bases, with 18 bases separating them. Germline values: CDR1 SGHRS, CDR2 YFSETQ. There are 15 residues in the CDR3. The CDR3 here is CASSRQLKGVTEAFF. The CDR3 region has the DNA TGCGCCAGCAGCCGACAACTAAAAGGGGTAACTGAAGCTTTCTTT.

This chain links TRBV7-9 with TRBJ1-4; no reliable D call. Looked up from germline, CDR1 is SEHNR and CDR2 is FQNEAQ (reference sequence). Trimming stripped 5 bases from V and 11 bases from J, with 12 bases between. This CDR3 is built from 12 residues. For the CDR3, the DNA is TGTGCCAGCAGCGGGATTCGGGAGAAACTGTTTTTT. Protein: CASSGIREKLFF.